The 15 T cell receptor beta chains listed next were all sequenced from one sample in a study of cytomegalovirus exposure and HLA in healthy donors (dated by TCRdb to the late 2010s). The library was made by the immunoSEQ multiplex PCR assay. A mixture of 60 forward primers for TCR Vbeta segments and 13 reverse primers for TCR Jbeta segments was used in the multiplex PCR. Drawn from immuneACCESS, this table holds only the in-frame rearrangements with V and J called that TCRdb kept. Clones are partly lost; checked studies trace under half to an unresolved V gene and leave the rest unexplained. Present in this sample are about 94,000 clones, roughly 80% of which were seen just once. The ten largest clones capture around 0.76% of the sample. The sequencing sample was made of PBMCs. The receptors derive from a woman in her fifties or sixties in good health and CMV-seronegative.

The chain uses TRBV25-1 and TRBJ2-5, with a tentative D call TRBD1 (6 bases). The CDR3 spans 12 residues. Trimming stripped 4 bases from V and 4 bases from J, with 7 bases between. The germline CDR1 and CDR2 sequences are MGHDK and SYGVNS. CDR3 in DNA: TGTGCCAGCAGTGTGGGGGCAGAGACCCAGTACTTC. Translating it yields CASSVGAETQYF.

The rearrangement uses TRBV18 and TRBJ1-4; 9 positions agree with TRBD1. V shed 6 bases, J shed 3 bases, and the junction held 5 bases outside the gene matches. This CDR3 contains 15 residues. CDR1 is KGHSH, CDR2 LQKENI, per germline. CDR3 loop: CASSRGTGPNEKLFF. CDR3 DNA sequence: TGTGCCAGCTCGCGGGGGACAGGGCCTAATGAAAAACTGTTTTTT.

V is TRBV4-2 and J is TRBJ1-1; D not certain. CDR1 and CDR2 from the germline V gene are LGHNA and YNFKEQ. Trimming shortened V by 4 bases and J by 4 bases, and 16 bases separated the two germline ends. The CDR3 extends over 15 amino acids. Here the CDR3 reads CASSPRQDMGTEAFF. Here the CDR3 DNA reads TGTGCCAGCAGCCCACGGCAGGATATGGGCACTGAAGCTTTCTTT.

The chain recombines TRBV5-1 with TRBJ2-7, with D possibly TRBD2 on 6 matching bases. CDR1 is SGHRS, CDR2 YFSETQ, per germline. The length of the CDR3 is 14 residues. The V end was cut by 1 base, the J end by 0 bases, with 8 bases between. CDR3 sequence: CASSLQGLSYEQYF. As DNA, the CDR3 is TGCGCCAGCAGCTTGCAGGGACTCTCCTACGAGCAGTACTTC.

The rearrangement links TRBV28 to TRBJ1-2; D unresolved. V dropped 4 bases and J dropped 4 bases, with 10 bases sitting between them. Per the germline V gene, CDR1 is MDHEN and CDR2 is SYDVKM. CDR3 length: 13 amino acids. The CDR3 protein is CASSSGGPYGYTF. CDR3 DNA: TGTGCCAGCAGTTCTGGAGGCCCCTATGGCTACACCTTC.

The gene calls are TRBV6-5 and TRBJ1-1; tentatively, D is TRBD1 (5 bases). From germline, CDR1 is MNHEY and CDR2 SVGAGI. The length of the CDR3 is 14 residues. Trimming shortened V by 6 bases and J by 6 bases, and 17 bases separated the two germline ends. The CDR3 coding sequence is TGTGCCAGCAGGGATACCCGACAGCCCGCTGAAGCTTTCTTT. This codes for CASRDTRQPAEAFF.

This clone has only a few counts. The V gene is TRBV10-3, the J gene TRBJ2-3; D unclear. CDR3 size: 15 residues. Germline CDR1 and CDR2: ENHRY and SYGVKD. V was clipped by 2 bases and J by 2 bases, with 11 bases between them. The CDR3 loop is CAISEISLNTDTQYF. In nucleotides, the CDR3 is TGTGCCATCAGTGAGATTAGCCTCAACACAGATACGCAGTATTTT.

This chain links TRBV5-1 with TRBJ2-5; 10 positions agree with TRBD1. From germline, CDR1 is SGHRS and CDR2 YFSETQ. V was clipped by 2 bases and J by 3 bases; unmatched bases: 1. The length of the CDR3 is 14 residues. This chain's CDR3 is CASSFGTGEETQYF. The DNA for the CDR3 is TGCGCCAGCAGCTTCGGGACAGGGGAAGAGACCCAGTACTTC.

The V call is TRBV11-3, the J call TRBJ2-2; D is possibly TRBD1 (5 bases). In germline, CDR1 is SGHNT, CDR2 YENEEA. V was shortened by 0 bases and J by 3 bases, with 17 bases between the two germline ends. The CDR3 runs 18 residues. This CDR3 reads CASSLDTWGQGDTGELFF. DNA of the CDR3: TGTGCCAGCAGCTTAGATACGTGGGGTCAGGGCGACACCGGGGAGCTGTTTTTT.

This clone came up a few times. The genes are TRBV6-5 and TRBJ1-1; tentative D call: TRBD1 (5 bases). The germline V gene has CDR1 MNHEY and CDR2 SVGAGI. The ends were cut back, 4 bases at V and 8 bases at J, with 20 bases in the middle. CDR3 size: 15 residues. The CDR3 DNA follows: TGTGCCAGCAGTTTTGACAGACAAGGCTATCTCGAAGCTTTCTTT. It specifies CASSFDRQGYLEAFF.

The chain is built from TRBV4-2 and TRBJ2-7; D is perhaps TRBD2 (6 bases). The CDR3 contains 14 residues. Trimming shortened V by 4 bases and J by 2 bases, and 12 bases separated the two germline ends. Germline V gene data show CDR1 as LGHNA and CDR2 as YNFKEQ. CDR3 protein: CASSPGGGTYEQYF. The CDR3 coding sequence is TGTGCCAGCAGCCCAGGTGGAGGGACCTACGAGCAGTACTTC.

V is TRBV28 and J is TRBJ1-2; the match to TRBD1 covers 7 bases. In germline, CDR1 is MDHEN, CDR2 SYDVKM. The CDR3 has 17 residues. The V segment lost 4 bases and the J segment 3 bases; nucleotides outside the gene matches: 14. This chain's CDR3 is CASSSSSPTGRHYGYTF. The DNA of the CDR3 is TGTGCCAGCAGTTCCTCTTCCCCGACAGGGCGGCACTATGGCTACACCTTC.

The gene calls are TRBV29-1 and TRBJ2-7; possibly TRBD2 for D (6 bases). Deletions cut 3 bases from V and 3 bases from J, with 12 bases between. CDR1 and CDR2 (germline): SQVTM, ANQGSEA. There are 13 residues in the CDR3. This chain's CDR3 is CSVEDGGSYEQYF. For the CDR3, the DNA is TGCAGCGTTGAGGACGGAGGGAGCTACGAGCAGTACTTC.

The CDR3 DNA reads TGTGCCAGCAACCCGTTCCGTGGCCTAGATACGCAGTATTTT. It codes for CASNPFRGLDTQYF. The chain is built from TRBV7-8 and TRBJ2-3; D not certain. Looked up from germline, CDR1 is SGHVS and CDR2 is FQNEAQ. CDR3 size: 14 residues. The V end was cut by 7 bases, the J end by 5 bases, with 16 bases between.

This clone turned up a few times. This chain links TRBV5-1 with TRBJ2-5; D is unresolved. The CDR3 has 16 residues. Germline V lookup: CDR1 SGHRS, CDR2 YFSETQ. The V end was cut by 0 bases, the J end by 1 base, with 13 bases between. The CDR3 is CASSLGARSPQETQYF. CDR3 coding DNA: TGCGCCAGCAGCTTGGGGGCCAGGTCACCCCAAGAGACCCAGTACTTC.